The source of this T cell receptor (beta chain) is a study of identical twins. The germline CDR1 and CDR2 sequences are SGDLS and YYNGEE. The CDR3 is made up of 17 amino acids. V trimming: 4 bases; J trimming: 4 bases; junction bases outside the gene matches: 8. TCRdb passed the 5' RACE reads through MiXCR, listing each CDR3 protein once. This repertoire shows under 250,000 distinct CDR3 sequences, around 10% found once; its top ten account for 5% to 5.5%. This TCR derives from a young woman in good health. The J gene is TRBJ2-1, the V gene TRBV9; 13 bases map to TRBD2. The sequenced material came from memory (CD45RO+) T cells sorted from blood. This chain's CDR3 is CASSPRTSGSRYNEQFF. The CDR3, as DNA: TGTGCCAGCAGCCCCCGGACTAGCGGGAGTAGATACAATGAGCAGTTCTTC.